These 24 T cell receptor beta chains came from one sample sequenced in a study of control samples from healthy donors and cancer patients. Assay: immunoSEQ multiplex PCR; the TCRdb copy retains only in-frame clones and omits some. Here the sample spans 120,000 to 150,000 clones, approximately 94% being singletons. Sequences were obtained from blood. The receptor set was obtained from a man between 18 and 29 years old in good health.

V and J are TRBV6-1 and TRBJ2-6; D ambiguous. V was clipped by 4 bases and J by 0 bases, with 10 bases between them. The CDR3 is 16 residues long. Germline V gives CDR1 MNHNS, CDR2 SASEGT. CDR3 sequence reads: CASSAGPTSGANVLTF. CDR3 sequence (DNA): TGTGCCAGCAGTGCGGGCCCGACCTCTGGGGCCAACGTCCTGACTTTC.

The genes are TRBV5-8 and TRBJ1-2, with 8 bases lining up with TRBD1. The CDR3 totals 14 residues. Trimming at V came to 4 bases and at J to 5 bases, leaving 7 bases not matched to a gene. Germline V lookup: CDR1 SGHTS, CDR2 YDEGEE. The CDR3 DNA follows: TGTGCCAGCAGCCCGACAGGGGCCTCTTATGGCTACACCTTC. Translated, it gives CASSPTGASYGYTF.

The chain recombines TRBV19 with TRBJ1-6, with D perhaps matching TRBD1 (6 bases). V lost 0 bases, J lost 8 bases, and 11 bases lay in between. This CDR3 has 15 residues. Germline values: CDR1 LNHDA, CDR2 SQIVND (reference sequence). The CDR3 nucleotides are TGTGCCAGTAGTATAGAAGGGAGGGGGTATTCACCCCTCCACTTT. This translates into CASSIEGRGYSPLHF.

The V gene is TRBV4-1, the J gene TRBJ2-1; 10 bases align to TRBD2. The germline V gene has CDR1 MGHRA and CDR2 YSYEKL. V trimming: 0 bases; J trimming: 4 bases; junction bases outside the gene matches: 12. This CDR3 is 19 amino acids long. CDR3 in DNA: TGCGCCAGCAGCCAAGATTGGGGGCCTACTAGCGGGGTTTACAATGAGCAGTTCTTC. Translation: CASSQDWGPTSGVYNEQFF.

This sequence joins TRBV12-3 or TRBV12-4 and TRBJ2-7; D ambiguous. V was trimmed by 0 bases and J by 7 bases, leaving 7 bases between them. The CDR3 extends over 12 amino acids. The CDR3 region has the DNA TGTGCCAGCAGTTTAGCCGTAGGGGAGCAGTACTTC. Translated: CASSLAVGEQYF.

CDR3 DNA: TGTGCCAGTAGTATGGCGACAGGGGCCTACGAGCAGTACTTC. Its protein product is CASSMATGAYEQYF. The chain links TRBV19 to TRBJ2-7; 8 bases map to TRBD1. V dropped 3 bases and J dropped 2; count of bases not matched to a gene: 3. The CDR3 length is 14 residues. The V gene's germline CDR1 is LNHDA and CDR2 SQIVND (reference sequence).

V gene TRBV11-3 combines with J gene TRBJ2-1, with 8 bases lining up with TRBD2. From germline, CDR1 is SGHNT and CDR2 YENEEA. With V trimmed by 0 bases and J by 5 bases, 6 bases remained unmatched. The CDR3 consists of 16 residues. DNA of the CDR3: TGTGCCAGCAGCTTAGATTCAGCGGGGGATAACAATGAGCAGTTCTTC. This codes for CASSLDSAGDNNEQFF.

The chain couples TRBV2 to TRBJ2-5; D is uncertain. This CDR3 spans 14 amino acids. Germline V CDR1 and CDR2: SNHLY, FYNNEI. Trimming took 1 base from V and 7 from J, leaving 13 bases between them. The CDR3 region is CASSEGKGWVTQYF. DNA of the CDR3: TGTGCCAGCAGTGAAGGGAAAGGTTGGGTGACCCAGTACTTC.

V gene TRBV5-4 combines with J gene TRBJ2-1; 9 nucleotides match TRBD1. CDR3 length: 16 amino acids. Germline assignment: CDR1 SGHNT and CDR2 YYREEE (reference sequence). V shed 4 bases, J shed 7 bases, and the junction held 12 bases outside the gene matches. In DNA form, the CDR3 reads TGTGCCAGCAGCCGACCTCCGACAGGGGGATCGAATGAGCAGTTCTTC. Translating it yields CASSRPPTGGSNEQFF.

The CDR3 nucleotides are TGTGCCAGCAGTTACTCAGGGTTGACCGAGCAGTACTTC. It yields the protein CASSYSGLTEQYF. The rearrangement links TRBV6-5 to TRBJ2-7; D gene ambiguous. Trimming shortened V by 0 bases and J by 6 bases, and 9 bases separated the two germline ends. Germline V lookup: CDR1 MNHEY, CDR2 SVGAGI. The CDR3 sequence is 13 residues long.

The chain is built from TRBV30 and TRBJ1-1, with D unclear. Germline values: CDR1 GTSNPN, CDR2 SVGIG (reference sequence). V was shortened by 4 bases and J by 4 bases, with 16 bases between the two germline ends. The CDR3 is 14 amino acids. The CDR3 is CAWNLRNPGTEAFF. The DNA of the CDR3 is TGTGCCTGGAACCTACGGAATCCGGGCACTGAAGCTTTCTTT.

This rearrangement joins TRBV7-8 to TRBJ1-2; D remains unclear. V dropped 3 bases and J dropped 1 base, with 9 bases sitting between them. This CDR3 is built from 14 residues. Germline assignment: CDR1 SGHVS and CDR2 FQNEAQ. The DNA for the CDR3 is TGTGCCAGCAGCTTCGAACAAAATAACTATGGCTACACCTTC. This gives the protein CASSFEQNNYGYTF.

This chain links TRBV27 with TRBJ1-1; D not resolved. Germline CDR1 MNHEY, CDR2 SMNVEV (reference sequence). V was trimmed by 4 bases and J by 6 bases, leaving 15 bases between them. This CDR3 is built from 14 residues. CDR3 in amino acids: CASSSPTPGAEAFF. The DNA of the CDR3 is TGTGCCAGCAGTTCCCCGACCCCCGGGGCTGAAGCTTTCTTT.

This chain connects TRBV5-1 to TRBJ1-1, with D hard to call. Germline loops: CDR1 SGHRS, CDR2 YFSETQ. The CDR3 is 13 amino acids. V lost 1 base, J lost 1 base, and 5 bases lay in between. CDR3 sequence (DNA): TGCGCCAGCAGCTTGTTCCCGAACACTGAAGCTTTCTTT. Protein product: CASSLFPNTEAFF.

J is TRBJ2-4 and V is TRBV30, with D unclear. CDR3 length: 14 amino acids. Trimming left V 1 base short and J 3 bases short, with 10 bases between. Germline V gene data show CDR1 as GTSNPN and CDR2 as SVGIG (reference sequence). The CDR3 spells CAWSDGLGKNIQYF. The CDR3 DNA reads TGTGCCTGGAGTGACGGGCTGGGCAAAAACATTCAGTACTTC.

The V call is TRBV3-1 (or the pseudogene TRBV3-2), the J call TRBJ2-1; TRBD1 is a possible D gene (6 bases). The germline gives CDR1 LGHDT, CDR2 YNNKEL (reference sequence). This CDR3 spans 17 amino acids. V lost 1 base and J lost 6, with 19 bases in between. The CDR3 region is CASSQAVGAPLGNEQFF. CDR3 nucleotide sequence: TGTGCCAGCAGCCAAGCCGTGGGGGCCCCCCTAGGCAATGAGCAGTTCTTC.

This chain joins TRBV5-4 and TRBJ1-5; D is unresolved. The CDR3 spans 13 residues. CDR1 is SGHNT, CDR2 YYREEE, per germline (reference sequence). V was clipped by 7 bases and J by 4 bases, with 12 bases between them. CDR3 sequence: CASGDIGNQPQHF. CDR3 DNA sequence: TGTGCCAGCGGCGACATTGGGAATCAGCCCCAGCATTTT.

Concerning this clone: The same CDR3 arises from other DNA sequences in this sample as well. The chain is built from TRBV7-3 and TRBJ2-1, with 8 nucleotides matching TRBD2. With 5 bases clipped from V and 12 bases from J, the junction kept 15 bases outside the gene matches. This CDR3 spans 15 amino acids. The germline gives CDR1 SGHTA, CDR2 FQGTGA. The CDR3 here is CASSPSGLGGVAQFF. The CDR3 region has the DNA TGTGCCAGCAGCCCTTCCGGTCTCGGGGGGGTAGCGCAGTTCTTC.

The chain recombines TRBV4-1 with TRBJ1-6, with a weak D call TRBD1 (5 bases). Germline V gives CDR1 MGHRA, CDR2 YSYEKL. Trimming took 4 bases from V and 11 from J, leaving 21 bases between them. The CDR3 covers 16 residues. DNA of the CDR3: TGCGCCAGCAGCCCCGCCGCAAGTAGGGGCCTGACACCCCTCCACTTT. Residues: CASSPAASRGLTPLHF.

This chain joins TRBV4-1 and TRBJ2-7, with TRBD1 identical over 9 bases. The CDR3 is 15 amino acids. V dropped 3 bases and J dropped 5; count of bases not matched to a gene: 8. Germline CDR1 MGHRA, CDR2 YSYEKL. The CDR3 nucleotides are TGCGCCAGCAGCCAGGGGACAGGGAATCGCGACGAGCAGTACTTC. Protein product: CASSQGTGNRDEQYF.

V usage is TRBV11-2 and J usage is TRBJ1-2, with unresolved D. Germline V gene lookup returns CDR1 SGHAT and CDR2 FQNNGV. The CDR3 has 13 residues. With 4 bases removed from V and 4 bases from J, the gap between germline ends came to 10 bases. The CDR3 DNA follows: TGTGCCAGCAGCTCGACGGGCCTCTATGGCTACACCTTC. It specifies CASSSTGLYGYTF.

The chain uses TRBV6-6 and TRBJ2-6; D assignment may be TRBD1 or TRBD2 (5 bases each). Between the trimmed V and J ends, which lost 5 bases and 5 bases, there was a span of 22 bases. From germline, CDR1 is MNHNY and CDR2 SVGAGI (reference sequence). This CDR3 comprises 18 residues. The CDR3 DNA is TGTGCCAGCAGTCTAAACTCGGGGCAGGGTTATAGGGCCAACGTCCTGACTTTC. This gives the protein CASSLNSGQGYRANVLTF.

This chain links TRBV19 with TRBJ1-1, with D tentatively TRBD1 (6 bases). The CDR3 extends over 14 amino acids. Germline V lookup: CDR1 LNHDA, CDR2 SQIVND (reference sequence). V dropped 7 bases and J dropped 0 bases, with 12 bases sitting between them. This chain's CDR3 is CASNGRDMNTEAFF. CDR3 in DNA: TGTGCCAGTAACGGACGGGACATGAACACTGAAGCTTTCTTT.

This sequence joins TRBV7-9 and TRBJ2-5, with 10 positions matching TRBD2. CDR3 size: 15 residues. Germline CDR1 and CDR2: SEHNR and FQNEAQ (reference sequence). The J segment lost 0 bases and the V segment lost 6 bases, leaving 4 bases of the junction unmatched. For the CDR3, the DNA is TGTGCCAGCAGGTCCGGACTAGCGGACCAAGAGACCCAGTACTTC. This sequence encodes CASRSGLADQETQYF.